This T cell receptor beta chain is from a study of shared clonotypes between healthy human individuals. Looking at the study overall: A couple of women and three men aged 18 to 49 made up the donors.

Trimming took 4 bases from V and 5 from J, leaving 18 bases between them. This CDR3 contains 15 residues. CDR1 LGHNA and CDR2 YSLEER come from the germline V gene. The naive CD8 subset, CD45RO-negative cells positively selected for CCR7, excluded terminally differentiated effector memory CD45RA+ cells. The assay was immunoSEQ multiplex PCR, and TCRdb's table has in-frame clones only and misses some. Of 800,000 to 950,000 clones in the sample, approximately 96% were seen once. The J gene is TRBJ2-7, the V gene TRBV4-3; D gene uncertain. Sequencing was done on a sample of naive CD8+ T cells sorted from blood. This receptor was obtained from a man younger than 45 in good health. The CDR3 sequence is CASSRGSTVTHEQYF. In DNA, the CDR3 is TGCGCCAGCAGCCGCGGTTCCACTGTAACGCACGAGCAGTACTTC.